The 25 T cell receptor beta chains reported below all come from one sample, sequenced in a study of CXCR3-negative and CXCR3-positive naive CD8 T cells. Findings of the study overall: Compared with CXCR3-negative naive cells, CXCR3-positive naive cells showed more hydrophobic TRB CDR3s.

The study made its TRB cDNA libraries by 5' RACE, adding UMI labels. TCRdb re-called the 5' RACE reads; every CDR3 protein appears as one record, without DNA. Seen in this sample are roughly 130,000 distinct CDR3 sequences; the ten most common clones hold 0.59%. Which antigens these TCRs recognize remains unknown. Source material: naive CXCR3+ CD8+ T cells from blood. As to subset: CD45RO-CCR7+CD27+CD95- naive CD8+ T cells expressing CXCR3 (TNR3+). The receptors derive from a human donor in good health. Some clones in this sample may be carry-over from other donors' samples.

The V gene is TRBV29-1, the J gene TRBJ1-1; TCRdb designates TRBD1, a call that cannot be tested without DNA. Germline loops: CDR1 SQVTM, CDR2 ANQGSEA. The CDR3 extends over 13 amino acids. CDR3 amino acids: CSVGETAYTEAFF.

V and J are TRBV12-5 and TRBJ1-1. The CDR3 loop spans 15 amino acids. Per germline, CDR1 LGHNT and CDR2 FRNRAP. CDR3 sequence reads: CASGLPASVNTEAFF.

This rearrangement joins TRBV30 to TRBJ1-5. CDR1 and CDR2 (germline): GTSNPN, SVGIG (reference sequence). The CDR3 totals 14 residues. The CDR3 spells CAWSPPEGIQPQHF.

This chain joins TRBV14 and TRBJ2-5; the D gene TCRdb calls, TRBD2, cannot be checked with no DNA. The CDR3 runs 17 residues. CDR1 and CDR2 (germline): SGHDN, FVKESK. The CDR3 reads CASSQGLAGGRPETQYF.

The V call is TRBV5-1, the J call TRBJ2-3; TCRdb's D gene call, TRBD2, goes unchecked for lack of DNA. The CDR3 covers 15 residues. The germline V gene encodes CDR1 SGHRS and CDR2 YFSETQ. The CDR3 spells CASSLVTGGADTQYF.

The rearrangement joins TRBV2 to TRBJ2-1; there is no DNA to check the TCRdb D call of TRBD2. CDR1 is SNHLY, CDR2 FYNNEI, per germline. CDR3 length equals 17 residues. The CDR3 reads CASSERGLGEGRHEQFF.

The chain employs TRBV12-3 or TRBV12-4 and TRBJ2-1; TCRdb's D call of TRBD2 is untestable without DNA. CDR3 length equals 17 residues. The CDR3 sequence: CASSLATGTRSYNEQFF.

J is TRBJ2-2 and V is TRBV29-1; TCRdb calls TRBD2, which cannot be checked without DNA. There are 14 residues in the CDR3. The germline gives CDR1 SQVTM, CDR2 ANQGSEA. CDR3 residues: CSGRRGQDTGELFF.

The rearrangement uses TRBV20-1 and TRBJ2-7; TCRdb indicates TRBD2, and absent DNA this call remains unverified. In germline, CDR1 is DFQATT, CDR2 SNEGSKA (reference sequence). The CDR3 consists of 14 residues. The CDR3 spells CSAPTKSRPHEQYF.

CDR3 sequence: CASSQDVGYEQFF. The rearrangement uses TRBV4-1 and TRBJ2-1. Germline CDR1 is MGHRA and CDR2 is YSYEKL. The CDR3 covers 13 residues.

This chain connects TRBV7-9 to TRBJ2-1; TCRdb's D call of TRBD1 is untestable without DNA. This CDR3 is 14 amino acids long. Germline V gene lookup returns CDR1 SEHNR and CDR2 FQNEAQ (reference sequence). The CDR3 loop reads CASSSSGGHNEQFF.

The genes are TRBV28 and TRBJ2-1. The CDR3 loop spans 14 amino acids. Germline V gene data show CDR1 as MDHEN and CDR2 as SYDVKM. CDR3 region: CASSLSPMTNEQFF.

The V call is TRBV11-2, the J call TRBJ2-1; the D gene TCRdb calls, TRBD2, cannot be checked with no DNA. CDR3 length: 16 amino acids. Germline V gene sequence: CDR1 SGHAT, CDR2 FQNNGV. The CDR3 spells CASSHSAQERYNEQFF.

The chain recombines TRBV4-1 with TRBJ2-3; there is no DNA to check the TCRdb D call of TRBD2. The CDR3 contains 18 residues. CDR1 is MGHRA, CDR2 YSYEKL, per germline. The CDR3 loop is CASSQDYGLAGGLSEQYF.

The chain combines TRBV7-9 with TRBJ2-5. The CDR3 has 12 amino acids. Germline V gene data show CDR1 as SEHNR and CDR2 as FQNEAQ (reference sequence). The CDR3 here is CASSAHQETQYF.

This chain joins TRBV6-5 and TRBJ2-1; absent DNA, TCRdb's TRBD1 call cannot be checked. This CDR3 region has 15 residues. Germline lookup yields CDR1 MNHEY and CDR2 SVGAGI. CDR3 sequence reads: CASSDDRDPDNEQFF.

The genes are TRBV15 and TRBJ2-1; TCRdb outputs TRBD1, but without DNA this stays unchecked. The CDR3 loop spans 13 amino acids. CDR1 and CDR2 (germline): LNHNV, YYDKDF (reference sequence). The CDR3 sequence: CATSTPIGNEQFF. Using reference TRBV15 and TRBJ2-1 for the parts outside the CDR3, the full variable domain is DAMVIQNPRYQVTQFGKPVTLSCSQTLNHNVMYWYQQKSSQAPKLLFHYYDKDFNNEADTPDNFQSRRPNTSFCFLDIRSPGLGDTAMYLCATSTPIGNEQFFGPGTRLTVL.

The chain couples TRBV20-1 to TRBJ2-4; TCRdb reports TRBD1, a call that lacks DNA to check it against. The CDR3 is 15 residues long. Germline V gene sequence: CDR1 DFQATT, CDR2 SNEGSKA (reference sequence). CDR3 in amino acids: CSAHTAGAVENIQYF.

The chain has TRBV29-1 and TRBJ2-5; the D call of TRBD1 rests on TCRdb alone, since no DNA is present to check it. This CDR3 contains 12 residues. The germline gives CDR1 SQVTM, CDR2 ANQGSEA. CDR3 protein: CSVDAQGETQYF.

The V call is TRBV7-3, the J call TRBJ2-1. This CDR3 comprises 14 residues. Looked up from germline, CDR1 is SGHTA and CDR2 is FQGTGA. CDR3: CASSLTGVTDEQFF.

The chain uses TRBV6-6 and TRBJ2-2; with no DNA, the TCRdb D assignment of TRBD1 cannot be verified. Per the germline V gene, CDR1 is MNHNY and CDR2 is SVGAGI (reference sequence). The CDR3 loop spans 16 amino acids. CDR3 sequence reads: CASSYSRTGNPGELFF.

This rearrangement joins TRBV29-1 to TRBJ1-1. CDR3 size: 14 residues. Per the germline V gene, CDR1 is SQVTM and CDR2 is ANQGSEA. CDR3 sequence reads: CSVVDSTMNTEAFF. Combining the CDR3 with reference TRBV29-1 and TRBJ1-1 gives the whole variable domain SAVISQKPSRDICQRGTSLTIQCQVDSQVTMMFWYRQQPGQSLTLIATANQGSEATYESGFVIDKFPISRPNLTFSTLTVSNMSPEDSSIYLCSVVDSTMNTEAFFGQGTRLTVV.

V is TRBV19 and J is TRBJ1-5. The CDR3 totals 15 residues. Germline V lookup: CDR1 LNHDA, CDR2 SQIVND (reference sequence). CDR3 region: CASSWPERHNQPQHF.

The chain employs TRBV19 and TRBJ2-7. CDR1 and CDR2 (germline): LNHDA, SQIVND (reference sequence). This CDR3 region has 13 residues. This CDR3 is CASSMWAFYEQYF.

The chain uses TRBV21-1 and TRBJ1-2; TCRdb picks TRBD1, but there is no DNA to check that call. TRBV21-1 is a pseudogene. This CDR3 is 15 amino acids long. CDR3 sequence reads: CASRWLTGTNYGYTF.